What follows are 13 T cell receptor beta chains derived from one specimen sequenced in a study of early T cells in non-severe SARS-CoV-2 infection. MiXCR, applied by TCRdb to the 5' RACE reads, yields one record per CDR3 protein. The sample lists roughly 35,000 distinct CDR3 sequences; around 5% were seen once. The sequencing input was whole blood. The receptors originated from an adult who was a healthcare worker with PCR-confirmed SARS-CoV-2 infection or an uninfected control (not recorded which).

The chain uses TRBV7-8 and TRBJ2-1; D is perhaps TRBD2 (7 bases). The length of the CDR3 is 14 residues. V lost 3 bases and J lost 9, with 15 bases in between. The germline CDR1 and CDR2 sequences are SGHVS and FQNEAQ. The CDR3 DNA reads TGTGCCAGCAGCTTTCTCGGGGGGCGGGGTGAGCAGTTCTTC. Translation: CASSFLGGRGEQFF.

This clonotype showed up just a few times. This chain uses TRBV5-1 with TRBJ2-1, with 8 bases fitting TRBD2. V dropped 5 bases and J dropped 10; count of bases not matched to a gene: 8. The CDR3 has 13 residues. Per germline, CDR1 SGHRS and CDR2 YFSETQ. CDR3: CASSSAGGPEQFF. The CDR3 nucleotides are TGCGCCAGCAGTTCGGCGGGAGGACCCGAGCAGTTCTTC.

This clonotype was counted many times. Written as DNA, the CDR3 is TGTGCCAGCAGTCAACACCAGCTGAACACTGAAGCTTTCTTT. Amino acid sequence: CASSQHQLNTEAFF. The J gene is TRBJ1-1, the V gene TRBV6-5, with D unclear. V lost 5 bases, J lost 0 bases, and 10 bases lay in between. In germline, CDR1 is MNHEY, CDR2 SVGAGI. This CDR3 is built from 14 residues.

This clonotype was seen repeatedly, ten times or more. CDR3 nucleotides: TGTGCCAGCAGATTCGGACTAGCGGGGGTCCAAGAGACCCAGTACTTC. Its protein product is CASRFGLAGVQETQYF. V and J are TRBV12-3 or TRBV12-4 and TRBJ2-5; 13 bases are a match to TRBD2. CDR3 length: 16 residues. The J segment lost 1 base and the V segment lost 6 bases, leaving 5 bases of the junction unmatched.

This clonotype has more than one count but fewer than ten. The V call is TRBV6-1, the J call TRBJ2-5; no reliable D call. This CDR3 contains 13 residues. CDR1 and CDR2 from the germline V gene are MNHNS and SASEGT. Trimming removed 1 base at V and 2 bases at J, with 5 bases between. Here the CDR3 DNA reads TGTGCCAGCAGTGAAGTGGGACAAGAGACCCAGTACTTC. This encodes CASSEVGQETQYF.

The chain uses TRBV5-8 and TRBJ2-3; possibly TRBD2 for D (6 bases). The V gene lost 4 bases and the J gene lost 0 bases, with 12 bases spanning the gap. The CDR3 is 15 amino acids. Per the germline V gene, CDR1 is SGHTS and CDR2 is YDEGEE. CDR3 region: CASSPGDRSTDTQYF. The DNA of the CDR3 is TGTGCCAGCAGCCCGGGGGACCGCAGCACAGATACGCAGTATTTT.

This clonotype was seen a few times. The chain couples TRBV30 to TRBJ2-1; D gene unclear. The V end lost 2 bases, the J end lost 6 bases, and 11 bases lay between the germline ends. From germline, CDR1 is GTSNPN and CDR2 SVGIG (reference sequence). This CDR3 spans 13 amino acids. CDR3: CAWSMRWGNEQFF. CDR3 DNA: TGTGCCTGGAGTATGCGGTGGGGCAATGAGCAGTTCTTC. The complete variable domain, with remaining parts taken from reference TRBV30 and TRBJ2-1, reads SQTIHQWPATLVQPVGSPLSLECTVEGTSNPNLYWYRQAAGRGLQLLFYSVGIGQISSEVPQNLSASRPQDRQFILSSKKLLLSDSGFYLCAWSMRWGNEQFFGPGTRLTVL.

This clonotype was found many times. J is TRBJ2-7 and V is TRBV27, with TRBD1 matching 11 bases. The CDR3 totals 15 residues. Germline V gene lookup returns CDR1 MNHEY and CDR2 SMNVEV (reference sequence). Germline trimming cut 10 bases from V and 2 bases from J; bases unmatched to any gene: 10. The CDR3 is CATKSRGQGAYEQYF. The CDR3 DNA sequence: TGTGCCACTAAGTCCAGGGGACAGGGGGCCTACGAGCAGTACTTC.

This clonotype has a handful of counts. The chain uses TRBV6-6 and TRBJ1-2, with D possibly TRBD1 on 6 matching bases. Trimming stripped 11 bases from V and 3 bases from J, with 13 bases between. The V gene's germline CDR1 is MNHNY and CDR2 SVGAGI (reference sequence). The CDR3 is made up of 12 amino acids. The CDR3 loop reads CAGQGSDYGYTF. In nucleotides, the CDR3 is TGTGCCGGGCAGGGGTCGGACTATGGCTACACCTTC.

This clonotype was picked up many times. The chain combines TRBV7-8 with TRBJ2-1, with 7 nucleotides matching TRBD2. Germline CDR1 reads SGHVS; CDR2 reads FQNEAQ. There are 14 residues in the CDR3. V lost 5 bases to trimming and J lost 6 bases; unmatched junction nucleotides: 7. The chain's CDR3 is CASSSSLAVNEQFF. Written as DNA, the CDR3 is TGTGCCAGCAGCAGCTCCCTAGCGGTCAATGAGCAGTTCTTC.

This chain joins TRBV19 and TRBJ2-3; TRBD2 aligns across 7 bases. Germline lookup yields CDR1 LNHDA and CDR2 SQIVND (reference sequence). The CDR3 length is 16 residues. V lost 10 bases to trimming and J lost 2 bases; unmatched junction nucleotides: 15. The CDR3, as DNA: TGTGCCACCTCACCCCAGTTACTAGCGACCACAGATACGCAGTATTTT. Encoded protein: CATSPQLLATTDTQYF.

The chain is built from TRBV18 and TRBJ1-6; 9 nucleotides agree with TRBD1. The CDR3 covers 15 residues. After removal of 4 bases from V and 8 bases from J, the junction contained 6 bases not matched to a gene. CDR1 is KGHSH, CDR2 LQKENI, per germline. CDR3 sequence: CASSRDRGGDSPLHF. The CDR3 region has the DNA TGTGCCAGCTCACGAGACAGGGGGGGCGATTCACCCCTCCACTTT.

This clonotype occurred a few times. The chain uses TRBV4-1 and TRBJ2-1; 9 bases are a match to TRBD2. CDR1 is MGHRA and CDR2 is YSYEKL in the germline V gene. CDR3 length equals 15 residues. Trimming cost V 1 base and J 8 bases; bases outside gene matches: 6. In nucleotides, the CDR3 is TGCGCCAGCAGCCAAGTTGGACTAGCGCCCGATGAGCAGTTCTTC. Amino acid sequence: CASSQVGLAPDEQFF.